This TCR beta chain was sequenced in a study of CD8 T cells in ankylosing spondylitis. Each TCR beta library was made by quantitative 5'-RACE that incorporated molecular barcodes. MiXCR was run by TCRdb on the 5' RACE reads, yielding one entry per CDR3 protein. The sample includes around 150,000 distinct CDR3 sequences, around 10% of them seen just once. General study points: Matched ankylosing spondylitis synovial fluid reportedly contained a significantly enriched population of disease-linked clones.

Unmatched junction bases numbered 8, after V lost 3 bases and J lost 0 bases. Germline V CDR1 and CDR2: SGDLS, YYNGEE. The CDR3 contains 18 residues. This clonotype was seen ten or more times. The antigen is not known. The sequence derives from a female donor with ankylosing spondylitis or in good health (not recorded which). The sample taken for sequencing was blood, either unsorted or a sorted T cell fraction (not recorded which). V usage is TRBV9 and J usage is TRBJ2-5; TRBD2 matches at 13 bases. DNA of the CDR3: TGTGCCAGCAGCGGAGTGACTAGCGGGGGGTATCACCAAGAGACCCAGTACTTC. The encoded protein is CASSGVTSGGYHQETQYF.